Listed here are 24 T cell receptor beta chains from one sample, sequenced in a study of blood T cell repertoires in COVID-19. This table comes from immunoSEQ multiplex PCR, and its TCRdb copy is limited to in-frame clones, with some not included. This repertoire shows 90,000 to 140,000 clones, about 85% found once; its top ten account for around 4.3%. The sample consisted of peripheral blood. These receptors all stem from a man in his fifties with acute or convalescent COVID-19.

The J gene is TRBJ1-2, the V gene TRBV29-1; 9 positions match TRBD1. V was clipped by 0 bases and J by 7 bases; unmatched bases: 12. Germline CDR1 is SQVTM and CDR2 is ANQGSEA. The CDR3 consists of 16 residues. CDR3 amino acids: CSVEDEDRGAFSGYTF. The DNA of the CDR3 is TGCAGCGTTGAAGACGAGGACAGGGGAGCGTTCAGTGGCTACACCTTC.

The gene calls are TRBV25-1 and TRBJ1-2; D unresolved. The length of the CDR3 is 16 residues. Germline values: CDR1 MGHDK, CDR2 SYGVNS. V lost 2 bases and J 1 base, leaving 14 bases between the germline ends. CDR3 nucleotide sequence: TGTGCCAGCAGTGAAGGTGGAGCGGGCCTTAACTATGGCTACACCTTC. Residues: CASSEGGAGLNYGYTF.

The V call is TRBV6-4, the J call TRBJ1-6; 7 positions match TRBD1. Germline V lookup: CDR1 MRHNA, CDR2 SNTAGT. The CDR3 sequence is 13 residues long. V dropped 6 bases and J dropped 7; count of bases not matched to a gene: 3. The CDR3 is CASRLTGNSPLHF. Written as DNA, the CDR3 is TGTGCCAGCAGACTGACAGGGAATTCACCCCTCCACTTT.

The J gene is TRBJ1-5, the V gene TRBV24-1; D uncertain. Germline V gene sequence: CDR1 KGHDR, CDR2 SFDVKD. This CDR3 comprises 12 residues. V lost 2 bases, J lost 5 bases, and 3 bases lay in between. CDR3 residues: CATSDSHQPQHF. DNA for the CDR3: TGTGCCACCAGTGATTCTCATCAGCCCCAGCATTTT.

The chain joins TRBV3-1 (or the pseudogene TRBV3-2) to TRBJ2-7; 9 nucleotides align to TRBD1. The CDR3 is 20 residues long. Germline lookup yields CDR1 LGHDT and CDR2 YNNKEL (reference sequence). Losses at the gene ends were 4 bases for V and 0 bases for J; bases not matched to a gene: 19. CDR3 sequence reads: CASSPGTGQGSQRSSYEQYF. In nucleotides, the CDR3 is TGTGCCAGCAGCCCCGGAACGGGACAGGGTAGCCAGCGGAGCTCCTACGAGCAGTACTTC.

V and J are TRBV18 and TRBJ1-1; D is perhaps TRBD1 (6 bases). CDR1 KGHSH and CDR2 LQKENI come from the germline V gene. CDR3 size: 16 residues. Trimming took off 0 bases at V and 1 base at J, with 12 bases between the two ends. CDR3 bases: TGTGCCAGCTCACCACCGGGGGGGGCGGGGAACACTGAAGCTTTCTTT. Protein product: CASSPPGGAGNTEAFF. The full variable domain, rest sourced from reference TRBV18 and TRBJ1-1, is NAGVMQNPRHLVRRRGQEARLRCSPMKGHSHVYWYRQLPEEGLKFMVYLQKENIIDESGMPKERFSAEFPKEGPSILRIQQVVRGDSAAYFCASSPPGGAGNTEAFFGQGTRLTVV.

The chain combines TRBV21-1 with TRBJ2-2; TRBD2 is the table's D call, not checked against the DNA. TRBV21-1 is given as a pseudogene. This CDR3 spans 18 amino acids. The CDR3 nucleotides are TGTGCCAGCAGCAATGCCCTAGCGGGGGGGCCGCTCACCGGGGAGCTGTTTTTT. Residues: CASSNALAGGPLTGELFF.

This chain links TRBV7-2 with TRBJ1-5; maybe TRBD1 (5 bases). The CDR3 runs to 15 residues. In germline, CDR1 is SGHTA, CDR2 FQGNSA. Deletions cut 2 bases from V and 7 bases from J, with 15 bases between. The CDR3 region is CASSLTIGVNQPQHF. CDR3 sequence (DNA): TGTGCCAGCAGCTTAACCATAGGGGTCAACCAGCCCCAGCATTTT.

The chain carries TRBV5-5 and TRBJ2-3; no definite D call. Trimming removed 3 bases at V and 0 bases at J, with 17 bases between. This CDR3 is 17 amino acids long. Germline CDR1 is SGHKS and CDR2 is YYEKEE (reference sequence). The CDR3 bases are TGTGCCAGCAGCTCCTACTTCGGTAGCTATAGCACAGATACGCAGTATTTT. It is translated as CASSSYFGSYSTDTQYF.

This clone was observed a handful of times. This sequence joins TRBV6-5 and TRBJ1-1; 7 bases map to TRBD1. The CDR3 has 14 amino acids. V lost 5 bases and J lost 3; bases outside the gene matches: 6. Germline V lookup: CDR1 MNHEY, CDR2 SVGAGI. This CDR3 reads CASSPRDSYTEAFF. CDR3 nucleotide sequence: TGTGCCAGCAGTCCCCGGGACAGTTACACTGAAGCTTTCTTT.

The genes are TRBV6-1 and TRBJ1-4; 7 bases fit TRBD1. This CDR3 region has 17 residues. Germline CDR1 is MNHNS and CDR2 is SASEGT. The V gene end was trimmed by 2 bases and the J gene end by 5 bases; junction bases not matched to a gene: 11. The chain's CDR3 is CASSEYRGRTLNEKLFF. Here the CDR3 DNA reads TGTGCCAGCAGTGAATACAGGGGCCGTACCCTCAATGAAAAACTGTTTTTT.

In this sample, this clone turned up a few times. CDR3 in amino acids: CASSQEMRDLGYEQYF. CDR3 bases: TGTGCCAGCAGCCAAGAAATGCGGGATCTTGGCTACGAGCAGTACTTC. This rearrangement joins TRBV4-2 to TRBJ2-7; D might be TRBD2 (6 bases). This CDR3 is built from 16 residues. Deletions cut 0 bases from V and 3 bases from J, with 15 bases between. Per the germline V gene, CDR1 is LGHNA and CDR2 is YNFKEQ.

This clone is a singleton in its sample. The chain is built from TRBV5-4 and TRBJ2-1; TRBD2 matches at 7 bases. The CDR3 is made up of 12 amino acids. J lost 10 bases, V lost 4 bases, and 5 bases had no gene match. CDR1 and CDR2 (germline): SGHNT, YYREEE (reference sequence). CDR3 region: CASSAGVGEQFF. CDR3 in DNA: TGTGCCAGCAGCGCGGGGGTTGGGGAGCAGTTCTTC.

J is TRBJ2-5 and V is TRBV30; possibly TRBD2 for D (6 bases). The V gene's germline CDR1 is GTSNPN and CDR2 SVGIG (reference sequence). The CDR3 length is 15 residues. V was cut by 4 bases and J by 5 bases, with 20 bases left in between. The CDR3 DNA follows: TGTGCCTGGACCCGCTGGGGTAAGCGGGCCGAGACCCAGTACTTC. Its protein is CAWTRWGKRAETQYF.

The chain joins TRBV6-5 to TRBJ2-2; 7 positions agree with TRBD2. The CDR3 is made up of 14 amino acids. Germline V gives CDR1 MNHEY, CDR2 SVGAGI. J was trimmed by 1 base and V by 7 bases; bases with no gene match: 3. CDR3 nucleotide sequence: TGTGCCAGCACAGGACTAGGGAACACCGGGGAGCTGTTTTTT. This codes for CASTGLGNTGELFF.

The chain carries TRBV5-1 and TRBJ1-1; perhaps TRBD1 as D (5 bases). The CDR3 is made up of 13 amino acids. V dropped 4 bases and J dropped 11 bases, with 18 bases sitting between them. Looked up from germline, CDR1 is SGHRS and CDR2 is YFSETQ. The CDR3 sequence: CASSVALGRDAFF. The CDR3, as DNA: TGCGCCAGCAGCGTGGCATTGGGGCGGGATGCTTTCTTT.

The rearrangement uses TRBV11-2 and TRBJ2-2; 13 bases are a match to TRBD2. The junction had 10 bases not matched to a gene; V was cut back by 7 bases and J by 5 bases. The length of the CDR3 is 17 residues. Germline V CDR1 and CDR2: SGHAT, FQNNGV. The CDR3 coding sequence is TGTGCCAGCAACTTGGCCGGGACTAGCGGGACAACCGGGGAGCTGTTTTTT. Translating it yields CASNLAGTSGTTGELFF.

This rearrangement joins TRBV12-5 to TRBJ2-7; no clear D. CDR1 and CDR2 from the germline V gene are LGHNT and FRNRAP. Trimming shortened V by 5 bases and J by 2 bases, and 7 bases separated the two germline ends. The CDR3 loop spans 12 amino acids. CDR3 nucleotide sequence: TGTGCTAGTGGTCCTCAGGCCTACGAGCAGTACTTC. It codes for CASGPQAYEQYF.

The gene calls are TRBV19 and TRBJ2-4, with D possibly TRBD1 on 5 matching bases. The CDR3 has 15 amino acids. Trimming shortened V by 6 bases and J by 0 bases, and 12 bases separated the two germline ends. CDR1 and CDR2 (germline): LNHDA, SQIVND (reference sequence). Written as DNA, the CDR3 is TGTGCCAGTAGGTCCGACAGATTAGCCAAAAACATTCAGTACTTC. This translates into CASRSDRLAKNIQYF.

This chain links TRBV7-8 with TRBJ2-7; a weak D match, TRBD1 (6 bases). The CDR3 sequence is 16 residues long. Per the germline V gene, CDR1 is SGHVS and CDR2 is FQNEAQ. V dropped 3 bases and J dropped 1 base, with 16 bases sitting between them. The CDR3 loop reads CASSFIVGAGSYEQYF. DNA for the CDR3: TGTGCCAGCAGCTTTATTGTGGGGGCCGGATCCTACGAGCAGTACTTC.

The rearrangement uses TRBV9 and TRBJ2-1; no definite D call. Trimming took off 3 bases at V and 9 bases at J, with 10 bases between the two ends. CDR1 SGDLS and CDR2 YYNGEE come from the germline V gene. The CDR3 sequence is 12 residues long. The CDR3 nucleotides read TGTGCCAGCAGCGCCGGCTGGAGTGAGCAGTTCTTC. This codes for CASSAGWSEQFF. Full variable domain (rest looked up from reference TRBV9 and TRBJ2-1): DSGVTQTPKHLITATGQRVTLRCSPRSGDLSVYWYQQSLDQGLQFLIQYYNGEERAKGNILERFSAQQFPDLHSELNLSSLELGDSALYFCASSAGWSEQFFGPGTRLTVL.

The chain combines TRBV10-3 with TRBJ1-3; D might be TRBD1 (5 bases). V lost 4 bases, J lost 0 bases, and 13 bases lay in between. This CDR3 spans 16 amino acids. The V gene's germline CDR1 is ENHRY and CDR2 SYGVKD. The CDR3 protein is CAISAGERDSGNTIYF. In DNA, the CDR3 is TGTGCCATCAGTGCGGGGGAACGCGACTCTGGAAACACCATATATTTT.

J is TRBJ1-5 and V is TRBV23-1; 9 bases match TRBD1. TRBV23-1 is placed among ORFs of uncertain function. Germline trimming cut 2 bases from V and 7 bases from J; bases unmatched to any gene: 6. The CDR3 has 15 amino acids. CDR3 sequence: CASSQAGQGRQPQHF. CDR3 nucleotides: TGCGCCAGCAGTCAAGCGGGACAGGGAAGACAGCCCCAGCATTTT.

A word on this clone: The same CDR3 arises from other DNA sequences in this sample as well. The chain couples TRBV20-1 to TRBJ2-7; D unclear. Germline-derived CDR1 and CDR2 are DFQATT and SNEGSKA (reference sequence). This CDR3 contains 11 residues. The V end lost 2 bases, the J end lost 5 bases, and 7 bases lay between the germline ends. CDR3 sequence reads: CSARSGHEQYF. In DNA form, the CDR3 reads TGCAGTGCTAGATCTGGCCACGAGCAGTACTTC.